This TCR beta chain comes out of a study of CD8 T cells in ankylosing spondylitis. Broader study findings: Clones that were linked to disease were CD8+ and were relatively rare in peripheral blood. A TCR beta motif of under 10 highly homologous variants seemed to mark ankylosing spondylitis blood. Earlier reports found some motif variants in synovial fluid and blood in reactive arthritis. Reportedly, matched ankylosing spondylitis synovial fluid was significantly enriched for disease-linked clones.

A word on this clonotype: Antigen specificity is unknown.

Quantitative molecular-barcoded 5'-RACE generated the TCR beta libraries. TCRdb re-analysed the 5' RACE reads in MiXCR, keeping a single row per CDR3 protein. Of 670,000 or so distinct CDR3 sequences listed, 15% to 20% are singletons. The length of the CDR3 is 14 residues. Deletions cut 5 bases from V and 4 bases from J, with 12 bases between. This TCR derives from a male donor with ankylosing spondylitis. This chain uses TRBV12-3 or TRBV12-4 with TRBJ1-5, with D perhaps matching TRBD1 (6 bases). The sample comprised blood, either unsorted or a sorted T cell fraction (not recorded which). The chain's CDR3 is CASSITGTNQPQHF. The CDR3 DNA reads TGTGCCAGCAGTATCACAGGGACTAATCAGCCCCAGCATTTT.